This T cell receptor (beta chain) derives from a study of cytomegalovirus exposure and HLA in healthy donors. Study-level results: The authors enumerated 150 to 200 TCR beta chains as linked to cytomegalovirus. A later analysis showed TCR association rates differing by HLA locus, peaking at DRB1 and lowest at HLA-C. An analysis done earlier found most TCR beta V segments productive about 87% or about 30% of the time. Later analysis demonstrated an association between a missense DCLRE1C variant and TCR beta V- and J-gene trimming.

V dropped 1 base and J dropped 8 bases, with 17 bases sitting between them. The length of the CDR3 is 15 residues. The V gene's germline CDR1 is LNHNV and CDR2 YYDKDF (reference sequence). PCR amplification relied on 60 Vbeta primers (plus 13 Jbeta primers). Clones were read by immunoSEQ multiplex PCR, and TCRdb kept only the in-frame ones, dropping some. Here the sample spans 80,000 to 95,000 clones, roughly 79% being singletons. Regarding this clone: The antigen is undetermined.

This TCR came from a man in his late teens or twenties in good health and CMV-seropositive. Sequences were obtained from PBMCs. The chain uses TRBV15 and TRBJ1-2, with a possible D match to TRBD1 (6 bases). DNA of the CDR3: TGTGCCACCAGCAGAGCGAGGGCCGGGGGGACAGGCTACACCTTC. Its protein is CATSRARAGGTGYTF.